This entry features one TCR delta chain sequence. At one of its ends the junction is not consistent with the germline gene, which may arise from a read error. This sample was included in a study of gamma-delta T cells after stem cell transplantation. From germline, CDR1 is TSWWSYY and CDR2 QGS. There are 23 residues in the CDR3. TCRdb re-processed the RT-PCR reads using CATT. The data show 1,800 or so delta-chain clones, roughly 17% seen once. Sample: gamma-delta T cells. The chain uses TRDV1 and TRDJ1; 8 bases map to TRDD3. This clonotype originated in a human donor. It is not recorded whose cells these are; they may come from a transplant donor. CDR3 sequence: CALGAVTAFRRLYWGPHTDKPIF. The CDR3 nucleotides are TGTGCTCTTGGGGCCGTCACGGCCTTCAGAAGGTTGTACTGGGGGCCTCACACCGATAAACCCATCTTT.